These 21 T cell receptor beta chains were sequenced from one sample in a study of T cell responses to AZD1222 COVID-19 vaccine (dated by TCRdb to about 2021). The receptor library was made with the immunoSEQ multiplex PCR assay. The immuneACCESS repertoire file appears here via TCRdb, limited to in-frame rearrangements. These files lack a portion of the clones; in checked studies, under half of the deficit traces to unresolved V genes, and the cause of the others is not known. The sample records almost 70,000 clones, over 70% of which are singletons. The ten largest clones capture over 12% of the sample. The time point tag for this specimen amounts to: about 28 days (+/-7) after the second vaccine dose. The sequencing used peripheral blood, collected 28 days after the second AZD1222 dose. Receptors were obtained from an adult who received the AZD1222 COVID-19 vaccine.

The J gene is TRBJ1-4, the V gene TRBV10-3; no clear D. The CDR3 is 11 residues long. V was trimmed by 3 bases and J by 7 bases, leaving 3 bases between them. Germline values: CDR1 ENHRY, CDR2 SYGVKD. CDR3 sequence: CAISDGEKLFF. CDR3 nucleotide sequence: TGTGCCATCAGTGATGGTGAAAAACTGTTTTTT.

This clone showed up just once. The V gene is TRBV6-5, the J gene TRBJ1-6, with D possibly being TRBD1 (6 bases). CDR1 is MNHEY, CDR2 SVGAGI, per germline. The V and J ends lost 4 bases and 5 bases respectively, with 9 bases between them. This CDR3 region has 14 residues. The CDR3, as DNA: TGTGCCAGCAGTTCAACAGGGCATAATTCACCCCTCCACTTT. Protein product: CASSSTGHNSPLHF.

The chain carries TRBV10-3 and TRBJ1-2, with D possibly being TRBD1 (5 bases). CDR1 is ENHRY and CDR2 is SYGVKD in the germline V gene. V was shortened by 6 bases and J by 5 bases, with 19 bases between the two germline ends. There are 15 residues in the CDR3. The CDR3 loop reads CAIRGLETDHYGYTF. CDR3 DNA: TGTGCCATCAGGGGACTGGAAACTGACCATTATGGCTACACCTTC.

This clone was observed once. The chain recombines TRBV12-3 or TRBV12-4 with TRBJ2-1, with D possibly TRBD2 on 5 matching bases. There are 12 residues in the CDR3. Trimming took 3 bases from V and 10 from J, leaving 10 bases between them. The CDR3 loop is CASSLGRGEQFF. The DNA of the CDR3 is TGTGCCAGCAGTTTGGGCCGAGGGGAGCAGTTCTTC.

This CDR3 is CASSSTSGGNEQFF. DNA of the CDR3: TGTGCCAGCTCATCAACTAGCGGGGGCAATGAGCAGTTCTTC. V gene TRBV18 combines with J gene TRBJ2-1; 11 bases line up with TRBD2. This CDR3 has 14 amino acids. The trim removed 5 bases at V and 6 bases at J, leaving 3 bases unmatched. Germline V lookup: CDR1 KGHSH, CDR2 LQKENI.

The V gene is TRBV7-2, the J gene TRBJ1-2; maybe TRBD1 (6 bases). The germline V and J ends were trimmed by 10 bases and 7 bases, with 22 bases remaining between them. The germline gives CDR1 SGHTA, CDR2 FQGNSA. CDR3 length: 14 amino acids. The CDR3 DNA reads TGTGCCACCACTAGCGGGACACCTGGGGGTGGCTACACCTTC. It codes for CATTSGTPGGGYTF. The full variable domain, with the rest looked up from reference TRBV7-2 and TRBJ1-2, is GAGVSQSPSNKVTEKGKDVELRCDPISGHTALYWYRQSLGQGLEFLIYFQGNSAPDKSGLPSDRFSAERTGGSVSTLTIQRTQQEDSAVYLCATTSGTPGGGYTFGSGTRLTVV.

The chain employs TRBV4-1 and TRBJ2-1, with D possibly called TRBD1 or TRBD2 (5 bases each). In germline, CDR1 is MGHRA, CDR2 YSYEKL. The CDR3 runs 16 residues. V lost 3 bases and J 0 bases, leaving 12 bases between the germline ends. CDR3 loop: CASSHPGTHSYNEQFF. The CDR3 nucleotides are TGCGCCAGCAGCCACCCCGGGACCCACTCCTACAATGAGCAGTTCTTC.

The gene calls are TRBV19 and TRBJ1-3; D is unresolved. With 6 bases removed from V and 0 bases from J, the gap between germline ends came to 9 bases. Per germline, CDR1 LNHDA and CDR2 SQIVND (reference sequence). This CDR3 is built from 14 residues. The CDR3 here is CASSPTLSGNTIYF. CDR3 DNA sequence: TGTGCCAGTAGCCCCACACTCTCTGGAAACACCATATATTTT.

This clone was detected only once. The chain uses TRBV5-1 and TRBJ1-1; possible D gene TRBD1, 5 bases. Germline assignment: CDR1 SGHRS and CDR2 YFSETQ. CDR3 length equals 15 residues. V dropped 4 bases and J dropped 11 bases, with 24 bases sitting between them. In nucleotides, the CDR3 is TGCGCCAGCAGCCCGTCGTCTAGGGACGTTAAGGGGGCTTTCTTT. Protein: CASSPSSRDVKGAFF.

The count of this clone is one. V and J are TRBV5-6 and TRBJ1-4, with TRBD1 as a possible D gene (6 bases). This CDR3 has 15 residues. Between the trimmed V and J ends, which lost 6 bases and 8 bases, there was a span of 20 bases. The germline CDR1 and CDR2 sequences are SGHDT and YYEEEE. The CDR3 loop reads CASNQQGWTQEKLFF. As DNA, the CDR3 is TGTGCCAGCAACCAACAGGGATGGACCCAAGAAAAACTGTTTTTT.

In the case of this clone: Sequence at one end of the junction differs from germline and may be a read error. The V call is TRBV5-8, the J call TRBJ2-7; the match to TRBD1 covers 7 bases. Looked up from germline, CDR1 is SGHTS and CDR2 is YDEGEE. The CDR3 is made up of 13 amino acids. CDR3 sequence: CASSLEGIGTATF. CDR3 in DNA: TGTGCCAGCAGCTTGGAAGGTATCGGGACAGCAACCTTC.

V and J are TRBV12-3 or TRBV12-4 and TRBJ1-2; D is unclear. The CDR3 extends over 12 amino acids. Trimming removed 5 bases at V and 3 bases at J, with 7 bases between. CDR3 protein: CASSAPYYGYTF. CDR3 in DNA: TGTGCCAGCAGTGCTCCCTACTATGGCTACACCTTC.

This sequence joins TRBV30 and TRBJ1-1, with D possibly TRBD1 on 5 matching bases. The CDR3 loop spans 12 amino acids. Germline CDR1 is GTSNPN and CDR2 is SVGIG (reference sequence). V dropped 8 bases and J dropped 11 bases, with 21 bases sitting between them. Written as DNA, the CDR3 is TGTGCCGGGACCGGGGCAGGGCTGCGGGCTTTCTTT. It is translated as CAGTGAGLRAFF. Full variable domain (missing parts from reference TRBV30 and TRBJ1-1): SQTIHQWPATLVQPVGSPLSLECTVEGTSNPNLYWYRQAAGRGLQLLFYSVGIGQISSEVPQNLSASRPQDRQFILSSKKLLLSDSGFYLCAGTGAGLRAFFGQGTRLTVV.

The chain links TRBV5-5 to TRBJ1-3; D is uncertain. The CDR3 is 15 amino acids. The germline V and J ends were trimmed by 0 bases and 4 bases, with 11 bases remaining between them. Germline CDR1 SGHKS, CDR2 YYEKEE (reference sequence). CDR3 DNA: TGTGCCAGCAGCTTGGAAGGGCAGATCGGAAACACCATATATTTT. Residues: CASSLEGQIGNTIYF.

The chain carries TRBV19 and TRBJ1-6; no definite D call. CDR3 length equals 14 residues. Germline values: CDR1 LNHDA, CDR2 SQIVND (reference sequence). V was trimmed by 3 bases and J by 7 bases, leaving 10 bases between them. The CDR3 loop reads CASSIMSVNSPLHF. The CDR3 DNA is TGTGCCAGTAGTATTATGTCAGTAAATTCACCCCTCCACTTT.

This sequence joins TRBV27 and TRBJ1-6; D perhaps matches TRBD1 (6 bases). The CDR3 sequence is 15 residues long. The germline CDR1 and CDR2 sequences are MNHEY and SMNVEV (reference sequence). V shed 9 bases and J shed 3 bases, with 15 bases lying between them. The CDR3 bases are TGTGCCAGTGGACAGAGTCGATACTATAATTCACCCCTCCACTTT. Translation gives CASGQSRYYNSPLHF.

V gene TRBV6-2 or TRBV6-3 combines with J gene TRBJ2-3, with a tentative D call TRBD2 (5 bases). V was cut by 4 bases and J by 0 bases, with 11 bases left in between. The CDR3 sequence is 15 residues long. CDR1 and CDR2 (germline): MNHEY, SVGEGT. DNA of the CDR3: TGTGCCAGCAGTTCGCCTAGCCATAGCACAGATACGCAGTATTTT. Translated: CASSSPSHSTDTQYF.

This clone was seen many times. This chain uses TRBV11-2 with TRBJ2-3; D is possibly TRBD1 or TRBD2 (5 bases each). Trimming cost V 3 bases and J 4 bases, with 8 bases left between them. CDR1 and CDR2 from the germline V gene are SGHAT and FQNNGV. This CDR3 region has 13 residues. The CDR3 reads CASSLMGADTQYF. CDR3 coding DNA: TGTGCCAGCAGCTTGATGGGGGCAGATACGCAGTATTTT. Together with reference TRBV11-2 and TRBJ2-3, the CDR3 gives the full variable domain: EAGVAQSPRYKIIEKRQSVAFWCNPISGHATLYWYQQILGQGPKLLIQFQNNGVVDDSQLPKDRFSAERLKGVDSTLKIQPAKLEDSAVYLCASSLMGADTQYFGPGTRLTVL.

This clone occurred a few times. The rearrangement links TRBV24-1 to TRBJ1-2; weak D call: TRBD1 (6 bases). Germline CDR1 KGHDR, CDR2 SFDVKD. The CDR3 is 14 amino acids. Trimming removed 2 bases from V and 5 bases from J, with 11 bases in between. The CDR3: CATSDSNRVYGYTF. The CDR3 DNA is TGTGCCACCAGTGATTCTAACAGGGTATATGGCTACACCTTC.

The chain links TRBV5-4 to TRBJ1-1; TRBD1 matches 9 bases. After removal of 6 bases from V and 11 bases from J, the junction contained 14 bases not matched to a gene. The CDR3 consists of 14 residues. In germline, CDR1 is SGHNT, CDR2 YYREEE (reference sequence). CDR3 region: CASTKIDRGATAFF. The CDR3 nucleotides are TGTGCCAGCACCAAAATAGACAGGGGGGCGACGGCTTTCTTT.

The chain couples TRBV4-1 to TRBJ2-2; 8 bases align to TRBD1. With V trimmed by 1 base and J by 6 bases, 4 bases remained unmatched. Germline CDR1 and CDR2: MGHRA and YSYEKL. The CDR3 spans 15 residues. In nucleotides, the CDR3 is TGCGCCAGCAGCCAAGGAGTGACAGGGGCCGGGGAGCTGTTTTTT. Amino acid sequence: CASSQGVTGAGELFF.